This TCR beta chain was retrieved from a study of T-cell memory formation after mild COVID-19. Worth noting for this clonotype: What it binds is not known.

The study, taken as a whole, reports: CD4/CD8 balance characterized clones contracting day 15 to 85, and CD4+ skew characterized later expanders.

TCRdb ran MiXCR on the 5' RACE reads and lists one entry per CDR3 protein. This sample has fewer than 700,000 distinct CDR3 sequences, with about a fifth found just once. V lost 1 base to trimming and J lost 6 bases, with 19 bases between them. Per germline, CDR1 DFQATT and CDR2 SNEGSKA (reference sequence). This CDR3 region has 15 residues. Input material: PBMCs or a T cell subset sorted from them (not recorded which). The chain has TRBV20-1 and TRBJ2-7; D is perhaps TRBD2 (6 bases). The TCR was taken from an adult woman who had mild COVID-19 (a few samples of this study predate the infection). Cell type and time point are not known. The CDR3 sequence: CSARVNGSFLREQYF. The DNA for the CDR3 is TGCAGTGCTAGAGTCAACGGGAGTTTCCTCCGCGAGCAGTACTTC.